These 17 T cell receptor beta chains came from one sample sequenced in a study of patients and donors after allogeneic stem cell transplantation. Each CDR3 protein is one row after TCRdb ran MiXCR on the RT-PCR reads. The sample contains approximately 160,000 distinct CDR3 sequences, 30% of which appear only once. Sequences were obtained from blood, either unsorted or a sorted T cell fraction (not recorded which). Receptors originate from a human donor who was either an allogeneic HSCT recipient or a stem cell or donor lymphocyte infusion donor (not recorded which). It is not recorded whose cells these are; they may come from a transplant donor.

This clonotype appeared a few times. J is TRBJ2-7 and V is TRBV20-1; 7 nucleotides line up with TRBD1. The junction had 7 bases not matched to a gene; V was cut back by 1 base and J by 1 base. CDR1 and CDR2 from the germline V gene are DFQATT and SNEGSKA (reference sequence). The CDR3 spans 15 residues. The CDR3 sequence: CSARVMGRGSYEQYF. The CDR3 DNA follows: TGCAGTGCTAGAGTGATGGGCAGGGGGTCCTACGAGCAGTACTTC.

This clonotype was seen repeatedly, ten times or more. The rearrangement joins TRBV6-2 or TRBV6-3 to TRBJ1-2, with a tentative D call TRBD1 (5 bases). Trimming took off 6 bases at V and 6 bases at J, with 20 bases between the two ends. CDR1 MNHEY and CDR2 SVGEGT come from the germline V gene. CDR3 length equals 15 residues. CDR3 nucleotide sequence: TGTGCCAGCAGACGAACAGGCGTCTGGGTTGATGGCTACACCTTC. It codes for CASRRTGVWVDGYTF.

Only a few counts were recorded for this clonotype. V and J are TRBV7-3 and TRBJ1-1; 8 bases align to TRBD1. Trimming at V came to 4 bases and at J to 1 base, leaving 2 bases not matched to a gene. Germline assignment: CDR1 SGHTA and CDR2 FQGTGA. CDR3 length equals 14 residues. CDR3: CASSSGTGNTEAFF. The CDR3 coding sequence is TGTGCCAGCAGCTCTGGGACAGGGAACACTGAAGCTTTCTTT.

The J gene is TRBJ2-1, the V gene TRBV3-1, with TRBD2 matching 11 bases. Per germline, CDR1 LGHDT and CDR2 YNNKEL (reference sequence). The CDR3 covers 15 residues. Losses at the gene ends were 6 bases for V and 8 bases for J; bases not matched to a gene: 9. The CDR3 bases are TGTGCCAGCAGTACCCTAGCGGGAGGTAGGGATGAGCAGTTCTTC. This codes for CASSTLAGGRDEQFF.

In its sample, this clonotype was seen a few times. V and J are TRBV28 and TRBJ1-5; no reliable D call. The germline CDR1 and CDR2 sequences are MDHEN and SYDVKM. This CDR3 has 12 residues. V was shortened by 6 bases and J by 3 bases, with 6 bases between the two germline ends. CDR3 bases: TGTGCCAGCAGAGACAACAATCAGCCCCAGCATTTT. Amino acid sequence: CASRDNNQPQHF.

Many counts were recorded for this clonotype. This chain joins TRBV5-1 and TRBJ1-1; D not resolved. Trimming took 6 bases from V and 6 from J, leaving 15 bases between them. Germline V gives CDR1 SGHRS, CDR2 YFSETQ. This CDR3 comprises 13 residues. CDR3 nucleotides: TGCGCCAGCACGGAGGGAAGAGTGTCTGAAGCTTTCTTT. Translation: CASTEGRVSEAFF.

This clonotype has only a few counts. This chain uses TRBV18 with TRBJ1-6; 9 bases align to TRBD1. Germline assignment: CDR1 KGHSH and CDR2 LQKENI. Germline trimming cut 2 bases from V and 7 bases from J; bases unmatched to any gene: 3. This CDR3 is built from 15 residues. The CDR3 DNA sequence: TGTGCCAGCTCACCAAACAGGGGGCAGAATTCACCCCTCCACTTT. Translated: CASSPNRGQNSPLHF.

This sequence joins TRBV5-6 and TRBJ2-7; 10 bases match TRBD2. The germline V gene encodes CDR1 SGHDT and CDR2 YYEEEE. This CDR3 is built from 16 residues. V gave up 4 bases and J gave up 3 bases; unmatched junction bases: 10. Written as DNA, the CDR3 is TGTGCCAGCAGCAATGAACTAGCGGGACACGGCTACGAGCAGTACTTC. It codes for CASSNELAGHGYEQYF.

There are a few counts of this clonotype. The chain has TRBV5-1 and TRBJ1-4, with a tentative D call TRBD1 (6 bases). The CDR3 totals 14 residues. Trimming took off 4 bases at V and 4 bases at J, with 11 bases between the two ends. CDR1 SGHRS and CDR2 YFSETQ come from the germline V gene. The DNA of the CDR3 is TGCGCCAGCAGCCACGGGACACTTAATGAAAAACTGTTTTTT. It encodes CASSHGTLNEKLFF. Variable domain in full (rest from reference TRBV5-1 and TRBJ1-4): KAGVTQTPRYLIKTRGQQVTLSCSPISGHRSVSWYQQTPGQGLQFLFEYFSETQRNKGNFPGRFSGRQFSNSRSEMNVSTLELGDSALYLCASSHGTLNEKLFFGSGTQLSVL.

The rearrangement uses TRBV4-3 and TRBJ1-2; D is possibly TRBD1 (6 bases). CDR3 size: 15 residues. V gave up 0 bases and J gave up 4 bases, with 12 bases separating them. Germline CDR1 LGHNA, CDR2 YSLEER. CDR3 in DNA: TGCGCCAGCAGCCAAGAGTTCTCAGGGGTCTATGGCTACACCTTC. Translated, it gives CASSQEFSGVYGYTF.

The chain joins TRBV10-3 to TRBJ2-5; TRBD1 agrees at 7 bases. After removal of 2 bases from V and 5 bases from J, the junction contained 11 bases not matched to a gene. This CDR3 spans 16 amino acids. Per germline, CDR1 ENHRY and CDR2 SYGVKD. The CDR3 is CAISEPSTGRGETQYF. CDR3 coding DNA: TGTGCCATCAGTGAGCCCTCGACAGGGCGAGGGGAGACCCAGTACTTC.

DNA for the CDR3: TGTGCCAGCTCTAGCGGTAGCACAGATACGCAGTATTTT. Its protein product is CASSSGSTDTQYF. The J gene is TRBJ2-3, the V gene TRBV28, with 7 positions matching TRBD2. Germline CDR1 and CDR2: MDHEN and SYDVKM. Trimming took 8 bases from V and 0 from J; bases not matched to a gene: 2. This CDR3 region has 13 residues.

This clonotype turned up a few times. The chain recombines TRBV7-8 with TRBJ2-2; tentatively, D is TRBD2 (6 bases). Germline loops: CDR1 SGHVS, CDR2 FQNEAQ. Trimming shortened V by 1 base and J by 4 bases, and 13 bases separated the two germline ends. The length of the CDR3 is 16 residues. DNA of the CDR3: TGTGCCAGCAGCTTAGGCAAACTAGCTACCACCGGGGAGCTGTTTTTT. Its protein product is CASSLGKLATTGELFF.

The chain has TRBV25-1 and TRBJ2-1; 8 nucleotides line up with TRBD1. Germline V gene data show CDR1 as MGHDK and CDR2 as SYGVNS. Germline trimming cut 2 bases from V and 8 bases from J; bases unmatched to any gene: 8. This CDR3 contains 15 residues. The CDR3, as DNA: TGTGCCAGCAGTGAACCGGACAGGGTTTGGGATGAGCAGTTCTTC. Protein: CASSEPDRVWDEQFF.

V usage is TRBV6-5 and J usage is TRBJ2-7; 15 bases are shared with TRBD2. CDR1 is MNHEY and CDR2 is SVGAGI in the germline V gene. J gave up 5 bases and V 0 bases, and 8 bases lay outside the gene matches. The CDR3 consists of 18 residues. CDR3 sequence (DNA): TGTGCCAGCAGTTACTCTGGACTAGCGGGAGGGCCCGGAGACGAGCAGTACTTC. Translated, it gives CASSYSGLAGGPGDEQYF.

The J gene is TRBJ2-5, the V gene TRBV12-3 or TRBV12-4, with 7 nucleotides matching TRBD1. After removal of 5 bases from V and 5 bases from J, the junction contained 11 bases not matched to a gene. The CDR3 is 15 residues long. CDR3: CASSNQTGFTETQYF. The CDR3 DNA is TGTGCCAGCAGTAACCAGACAGGGTTTACGGAGACCCAGTACTTC.

The gene calls are TRBV4-2 and TRBJ2-7; the match to TRBD2 covers 10 bases. Germline-derived CDR1 and CDR2 are LGHNA and YNFKEQ. J was trimmed by 7 bases and V by 1 base; bases with no gene match: 7. The CDR3 contains 15 residues. Here the CDR3 reads CASSQGLAGGLEQYF. CDR3 nucleotides: TGTGCCAGCAGCCAAGGGTTAGCGGGGGGCTTGGAGCAGTACTTC.